This TCR beta chain comes out of a study of T-cell memory formation after mild COVID-19. Study details: Largely donor-specific TCR clusters were found. Study-level results: Clones that contracted from day 15 to 85 had balanced CD4/CD8; later expanders were CD4+ biased. Cross-reactive memory seemingly joined, as some responding clones were found in pre-infection memory.

Constant-segment-primed 5'RACE gave TCR alpha and TCR beta cDNA libraries with sample barcodes and UMIs. TCRdb reprocessed the 5' RACE reads with MiXCR, giving one entry per CDR3 protein. The repertoire holds a few hundred thousand distinct CDR3 sequences, with about a sixth as singletons. This CDR3 region has 13 residues. With 2 bases removed from V and 13 bases from J, the gap between germline ends came to 17 bases. Germline CDR1 reads SGHAT; CDR2 reads FQNNGV. Points on this clonotype: Its antigen is currently unknown.

V gene TRBV11-2 combines with J gene TRBJ2-5, with TRBD2 as a possible D gene (6 bases). The source is a young man who had mild COVID-19 (a few samples of this study predate the infection). Cell type and time point are not known. Sequenced sample: PBMCs or a T cell subset sorted from them (not recorded which). Here the CDR3 reads CASSLYQAGPGYF. CDR3 in DNA: TGTGCCAGCAGCTTATATCAGGCGGGACCGGGGTACTTC.